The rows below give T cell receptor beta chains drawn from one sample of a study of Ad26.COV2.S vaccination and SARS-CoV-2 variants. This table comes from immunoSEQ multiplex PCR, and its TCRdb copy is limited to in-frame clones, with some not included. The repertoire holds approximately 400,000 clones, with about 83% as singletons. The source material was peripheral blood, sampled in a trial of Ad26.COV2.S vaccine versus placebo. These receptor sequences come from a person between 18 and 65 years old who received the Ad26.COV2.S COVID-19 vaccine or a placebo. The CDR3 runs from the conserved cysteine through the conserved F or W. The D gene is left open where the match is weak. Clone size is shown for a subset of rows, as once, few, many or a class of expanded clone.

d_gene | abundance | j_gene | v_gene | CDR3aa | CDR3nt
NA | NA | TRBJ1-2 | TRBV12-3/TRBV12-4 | CASSSPPGYGYTF | TGTGCCAGCAGTAGCCCCCCCGGCTATGGCTACACCTTC
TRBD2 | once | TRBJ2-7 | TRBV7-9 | CASSSPLRGGSSYEQYF | TGTGCCAGCAGCTCCCCCCTCCGGGGCGGGAGCTCCTACGAGCAGTACTTC
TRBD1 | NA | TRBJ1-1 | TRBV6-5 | CASTPGQGLAAFF | TGTGCCAGCACCCCGGGACAGGGGCTAGCAGCTTTCTTT
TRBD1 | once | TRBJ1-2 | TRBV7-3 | CASSPQGNYGYTF | TGTGCCAGCAGTCCACAGGGGAACTATGGCTACACCTTC
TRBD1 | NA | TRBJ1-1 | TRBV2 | CASKLQGAMTEAFF | TGTGCCAGCAAATTACAGGGGGCAATGACTGAAGCTTTCTTT
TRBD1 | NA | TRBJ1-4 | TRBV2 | CASSEGQGTEKLFF | TGTGCCAGCAGTGAGGGACAGGGCACTGAAAAACTGTTTTTT
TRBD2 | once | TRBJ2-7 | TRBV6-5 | CASSLAGRDYEQYF | TGTGCCAGCAGTTTAGCGGGGCGGGACTACGAGCAGTACTTC
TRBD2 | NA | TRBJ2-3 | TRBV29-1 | CSVRREAPPQYF | TGCAGCGTTAGGCGGGAGGCCCCGCCCCAGTATTTT
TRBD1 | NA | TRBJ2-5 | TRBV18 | CASSPRTGAEETQYF | TGTGCCAGCTCACCACGTACAGGGGCTGAGGAGACCCAGTACTTC
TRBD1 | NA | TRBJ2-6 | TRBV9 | CASSPRTGRLGANVLTF | TGTGCCAGCAGCCCGAGGACAGGGAGACTTGGGGCCAACGTCCTGACTTTC
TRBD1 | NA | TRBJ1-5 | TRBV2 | CASSGTGGNQPQHF | TGTGCCAGCAGCGGGACAGGGGGCAATCAGCCCCAGCATTTT
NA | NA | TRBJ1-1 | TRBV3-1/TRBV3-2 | CASSHLPLTRSTEAFF | TGTGCCAGCAGCCACCTTCCTCTGACCCGGAGCACTGAAGCTTTCTTT
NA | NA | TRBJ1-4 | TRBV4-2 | CASSQSPGEKLFF | TGTGCCAGCAGCCAATCCCCTGGGGAAAAACTGTTTTTT
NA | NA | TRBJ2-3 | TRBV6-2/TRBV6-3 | CASSSSGSGATDTQYF | TGTGCCAGCAGTAGTTCCGGTTCGGGGGCCACAGATACGCAGTATTTT
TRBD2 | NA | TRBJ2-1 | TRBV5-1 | CASSRLGASGYNEQFF | TGCGCCAGCAGCCGTCTTGGGGCTAGCGGATACAATGAGCAGTTCTTC
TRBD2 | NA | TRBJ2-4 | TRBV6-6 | CASSYGSGRAKNIQYF | TGTGCCAGCAGTTACGGTAGCGGGCGCGCCAAAAACATTCAGTACTTC
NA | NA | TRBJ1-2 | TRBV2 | CASRGDNYGYTF | TGTGCCAGTAGGGGTGATAACTATGGCTACACCTTC
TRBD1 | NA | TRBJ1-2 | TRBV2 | CASTEGTGGYGYTF | TGTGCCAGCACCGAAGGGACAGGCGGCTATGGCTACACCTTC
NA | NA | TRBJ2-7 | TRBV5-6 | CASSLMEGSLLRYF | TGTGCCAGCAGCTTGATGGAAGGCAGCCTCCTCCGGTACTTC
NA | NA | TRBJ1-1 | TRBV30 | CACDRAWNTEAFF | TGTGCCTGCGATCGGGCTTGGAACACTGAAGCTTTCTTT
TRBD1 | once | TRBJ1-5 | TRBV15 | CATSSPPGQGKGQPQHF | TGTGCCACCAGCAGTCCCCCGGGACAGGGGAAAGGGCAGCCCCAGCATTTT
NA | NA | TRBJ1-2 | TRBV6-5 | CASRLRNNYGYTF | TGTGCCAGCAGGTTACGTAATAACTATGGCTACACCTTC
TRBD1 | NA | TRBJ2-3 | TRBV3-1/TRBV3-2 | CASSRNRGWGDTQYF | TGTGCCAGCAGCCGCAACAGGGGTTGGGGAGATACGCAGTATTTT
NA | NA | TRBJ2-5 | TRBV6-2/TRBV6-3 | CASSSFGTQYF | TGTGCCAGCAGTTCGTTTGGGACCCAGTACTTC
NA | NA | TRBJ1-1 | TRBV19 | CASSHGTPNTEAFF | TGTGCCAGTAGTCACGGGACACCCAACACTGAAGCTTTCTTT
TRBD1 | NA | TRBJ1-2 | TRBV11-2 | CASSFIITGDYGYTF | TGTGCCAGCAGCTTTATAATTACAGGGGACTATGGCTACACCTTC
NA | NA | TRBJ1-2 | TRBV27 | CASSSRGGPFNYGYTF | TGTGCCAGCAGTTCCCGCGGAGGGCCCTTTAACTATGGCTACACCTTC
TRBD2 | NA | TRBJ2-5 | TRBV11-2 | CASSQTSGRGWETQYF | TGTGCCAGCAGCCAAACTAGCGGGAGAGGTTGGGAGACCCAGTACTTC
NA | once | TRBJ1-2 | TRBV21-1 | CASSPFGCSPNNYGYTF | TGTGCCAGCAGCCCCTTTGGGTGCAGCCCGAATAACTATGGCTACACCTTC
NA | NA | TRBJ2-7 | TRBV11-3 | CASSSPFGRRPYEQYF | TGTGCCAGCAGCTCCCCTTTTGGGCGGAGACCCTACGAGCAGTACTTC
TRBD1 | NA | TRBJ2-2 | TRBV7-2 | CASSLGAPGQPNTGELFF | TGTGCCAGCAGCTTAGGGGCTCCGGGACAGCCAAACACCGGGGAGCTGTTTTTT
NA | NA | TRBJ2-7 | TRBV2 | CASKGGNVLEQYF | TGTGCCAGCAAAGGCGGGAATGTCCTCGAGCAGTACTTC
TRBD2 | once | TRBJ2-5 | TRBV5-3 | CARSLGTSGRARETQYF | TGTGCCAGAAGCTTGGGGACTAGCGGGAGGGCTCGGGAGACCCAGTACTTC
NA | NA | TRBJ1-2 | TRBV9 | CASSVGRIGVYYGYTF | TGTGCCAGCAGCGTCGGGCGTATCGGGGTATACTATGGCTACACCTTC
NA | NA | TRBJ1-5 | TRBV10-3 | CAISENDSYQPQHF | TGTGCCATCAGTGAGAATGACAGCTATCAGCCCCAGCATTTT
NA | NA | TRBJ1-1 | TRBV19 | CASTLERERTEAFF | TGTGCCAGTACCCTTGAGAGGGAAAGGACTGAAGCTTTCTTT
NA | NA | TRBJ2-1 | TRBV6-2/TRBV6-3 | CASSSRRNEQFF | TGTGCCAGCAGCTCGAGGAGGAATGAGCAGTTCTTC
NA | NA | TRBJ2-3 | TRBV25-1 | CASSDPRRSTDTQYF | TGTGCCAGCAGTGATCCCCGACGGAGCACAGATACGCAGTATTTT
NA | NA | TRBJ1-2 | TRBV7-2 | CASSRRLGESGYGYTF | TGTGCCAGCAGCCGCCGACTTGGGGAATCGGGGTATGGCTACACCTTC
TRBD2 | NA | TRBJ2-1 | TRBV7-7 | CASSLGPTTSGSYEQFF | TGTGCCAGCAGCTTAGGCCCAACGACTAGCGGGAGCTATGAGCAGTTCTTC
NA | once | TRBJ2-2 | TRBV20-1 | CSASRGANTGELFF | TGCAGTGCTAGTCGAGGAGCGAACACCGGGGAGCTGTTTTTT
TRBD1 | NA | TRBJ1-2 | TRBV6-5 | CASSYSEGAQGYTF | TGTGCCAGCAGTTACTCCGAGGGGGCGCAAGGCTACACCTTC
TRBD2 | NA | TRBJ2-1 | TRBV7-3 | CASSASGSIYNEQFF | TGTGCCAGCAGCGCCAGCGGGAGCATCTACAATGAGCAGTTCTTC
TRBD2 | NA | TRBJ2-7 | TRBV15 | CATSRGGDSYEQYF | TGTGCCACCAGCAGGGGGGGGGACTCCTACGAGCAGTACTTC
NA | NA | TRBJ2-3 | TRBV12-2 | CASRLVLAGRTDTQYF | TGTGCAAGTCGCTTAGTTTTAGCGGGCCGCACAGATACGCAGTATTTT
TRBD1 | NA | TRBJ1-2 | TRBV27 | CASSPIGQGAGGYTF | TGTGCCAGCAGTCCCATTGGACAGGGGGCTGGGGGCTACACCTTC
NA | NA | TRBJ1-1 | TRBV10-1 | CASSVGQNTEAFF | TGCGCCAGCAGTGTCGGGCAGAACACTGAAGCTTTCTTT
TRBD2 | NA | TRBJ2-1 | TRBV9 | CASSPTRLAVYNEQFF | TGTGCCAGCAGCCCTACCCGGCTAGCGGTCTACAATGAGCAGTTCTTC
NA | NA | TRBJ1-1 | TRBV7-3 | CASSPGYSLNTEAFF | TGTGCCAGCAGCCCAGGGTACAGCCTGAACACTGAAGCTTTCTTT
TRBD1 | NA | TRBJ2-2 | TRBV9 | CASSLLDRVTGELFF | TGTGCCAGCAGCCTCCTTGACAGGGTCACCGGGGAGCTGTTTTTT
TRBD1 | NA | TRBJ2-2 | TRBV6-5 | CASSGQGLGGGELFF | TGTGCCAGCAGCGGACAGGGGTTAGGTGGCGGGGAGCTGTTTTTT
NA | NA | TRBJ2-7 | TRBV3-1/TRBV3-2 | CASSPRGPSSYEQYF | TGTGCCAGCAGCCCGCGGGGGCCTTCCTCCTACGAGCAGTACTTC
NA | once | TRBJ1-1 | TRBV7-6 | CASSFSVNTEAFF | TGTGCCAGCAGCTTTTCAGTCAACACTGAAGCTTTCTTT
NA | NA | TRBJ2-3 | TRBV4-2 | CASSQAPGDSTDTQYF | TGTGCCAGCAGCCAAGCACCCGGGGACAGCACAGATACGCAGTATTTT
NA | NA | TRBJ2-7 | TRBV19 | CASSPSTSYEQYF | TGTGCCAGTAGCCCTTCGACTTCCTACGAGCAGTACTTC
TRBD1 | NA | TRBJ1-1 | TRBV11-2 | CASSSDRGAEAFF | TGTGCCAGCAGCTCGGACAGGGGCGCTGAAGCTTTCTTT